This T cell receptor beta chain was identified during a study of blood T cell repertoires in COVID-19 (dated by TCRdb to about 2020). Background for the entire study: Samples from collaborators originated in the United States, Italy and Spain and spanned both the acute and convalescent phases of COVID-19. The repertoires were released in a freely available public database meant as a resource for research on the immune response to SARS-CoV-2. The samples were drawn from two sources: the first 160 participants of the ongoing ImmuneRACE study, and 1,200 or so subjects contributed by 6 global collaborators. The dataset comprised deeply sampled blood TCRbeta repertoires from subjects exposed to, actively infected with, or recovered from COVID-19. Where HLA class I and class II types were available, the types were taken from metadata supplied by the sample provider, not from assay-based typing. The material from the prospective study consisted of cDNA or gDNA derived from T cells, B-cell-depleted T cells, or PBMCs. The sample metadata nearly always contained a de-identified subject ID, COVID-19 status, age in years and sex.

Broad study findings and their caveats: The quantity of clinical and demographic metadata differed by source and by participant and was supplied without curation.

TCRbeta CDR3 regions were amplified from genomic DNA using the immunoSEQ Assay, a bias-controlled multiplex PCR. Per the original workflow: The number of nucleated cells in each sample was estimated from the amplification of reference gene primers within the assay. To quantify the absolute abundance of each unique TCRbeta CDR3 rearrangement, sequence reads were collapsed and filtered. Productive Simpson clonality was computed per sample as the square root of Simpson's diversity index over productive rearrangements. What TCRdb holds here is the immuneACCESS table cut down to in-frame rearrangements. Part of the clones is not present; checked against another copy, under half of the missing clones reflect an unresolved V gene, and the others are unexplained. That table furnishes V, J and clone size, whereas the DNA furnished D and trimming. For this sample the table gives a few hundred thousand clones, of which about 85% were detected only once. Jointly, the top ten make up 15% to 20% of the sample.

Turning to this clone: Its antigen is unknown. Per-base quality was not reported, and no clone a single base away is much larger than it.

Whole blood was collected in K2EDTA tubes by collaborating institutions according to the institutions' own protocols. For TCRbeta analysis, collaborator samples were shipped as frozen whole blood, as isolated PBMCs, or as DNA extracted from either sample type. The specimen was peripheral blood. The origin of this receptor is an elderly woman with active or convalescent COVID-19.

The DNA sequence reads TGTGCCACCAGCCCGCTGCCAGGCACTCTCGACTACGAGCAGTACTTC. It encodes CATSPLPGTLDYEQYF. Recombination linked TRBV15 to TRBJ2-7; the D gene lacks a confident call. Counted from cysteine to phenylalanine, this CDR3 has 16 amino acids. Of all the DNA, just the CDR3 is kept, 48 bases in frame from base 1. CDR1 and CDR2 are read off the germline V gene (reference sequence) as LNHNV and YYDKDF. V is cut by 5 bases and J by 3 bases, and the space between the germline ends is 20 bases.